This record covers a single T cell receptor beta chain. The antigen is not known. The data were taken from a study of T cells expressing NK-cell markers. General study findings and limits: A range of 1.0-7.0% of CD8+ T cells consisted of dominant NKG2C+ clonotypes in about six donors. The leading position in the CD3+CD56-NKG2C+ fraction of several donors also went to these clonotypes.

The germline V gene has CDR1 SEHNR and CDR2 FQNEAQ (reference sequence). The CDR3 has 16 amino acids. After re-calling the 5' RACE reads, TCRdb lists one entry per CDR3 protein, DNA absent. The sample table sets out approximately 150,000 distinct CDR3 sequences. Material: blood T cells: a sorted CD56 or NKG2C T cell subset, CD4+ or CD8+ T cells, or bulk PBMC T cells (not recorded which). The clonotype originates from a man aged 18 to 29 in good health. The V and J genes are TRBV7-9 and TRBJ2-2. The CDR3 region is CASSLYVLANTGELFF.